This T cell receptor beta chain was retrieved from a study of shared T cell receptors in the human thymus. The V end lost 2 bases, the J end lost 1 base, and 14 bases lay between the germline ends. CDR3 size: 16 residues. Germline assignment: CDR1 SEHNR and CDR2 FQNEAQ (reference sequence). The protocol was immunoSEQ multiplex PCR, while the TCRdb copy is restricted to in-frame clones and leaves out a portion. The sample has hundreds of thousands of clones, approximately 95% seen once. This clone showed up just once. This sequence originates from a human donor. Sequenced: thymocytes. The chain links TRBV7-9 to TRBJ1-2; the D gene is possibly TRBD1 (6 bases). CDR3 sequence: CASSLTRTDGNYGYTF. The CDR3, as DNA: TGTGCCAGCAGCTTAACACGGACAGACGGTAACTATGGCTACACCTTC.